Only a few counts were recorded for the clone carrying this TCR gamma chain. Its target is unknown. RNA was extracted from the cells and then reverse transcribed. Multiplex PCR used pooled V-gene forward primers and a constant-region reverse primer to amplify CDR3s. TCRdb reanalysed the multiplex PCR reads with CATT. The sample lists about 36,000 gamma-chain clones, about 19% occurring once. After alphabeta T cell depletion, CD3+ Vdelta1+ Vdelta2- thymocytes were sorted. Between about 96% and 99.6% of sorted thymocytes were Vdelta1+. The V and J ends lost 4 bases and 6 bases, in that order; junction bases with no gene match: 9. CDR1 is EGSTGY and CDR2 is YDSYTSSV in the germline V gene. There are 13 residues in the CDR3. This sample stems from a study of Vδ1+ human thymocytes. Regarding the study as a whole: Donors shared many TRG clonotypes but few TRD clonotypes. Thymic TRG and TRD repertoires appeared highly polyclonal. Despite high sort purity, roughly 20% of thymic T cell receptor delta sequences were Vdelta2.

Specimen: Vdelta1+ gamma-delta thymocytes from the thymus. Indicated subset: FACS-sorted CD3+ TCRalphabeta- TCRVdelta1+ TCRVdelta2- thymocytes. This sequence originates from a girl under three years old who had congenital heart surgery. J is TRGJ1 or TRGJ2 and V is TRGV4. Here the CDR3 DNA reads TGTGCCACCTGGGAGGGCATTTGTTATAAGAAACTCTTT. Amino acid sequence: CATWEGICYKKLF.